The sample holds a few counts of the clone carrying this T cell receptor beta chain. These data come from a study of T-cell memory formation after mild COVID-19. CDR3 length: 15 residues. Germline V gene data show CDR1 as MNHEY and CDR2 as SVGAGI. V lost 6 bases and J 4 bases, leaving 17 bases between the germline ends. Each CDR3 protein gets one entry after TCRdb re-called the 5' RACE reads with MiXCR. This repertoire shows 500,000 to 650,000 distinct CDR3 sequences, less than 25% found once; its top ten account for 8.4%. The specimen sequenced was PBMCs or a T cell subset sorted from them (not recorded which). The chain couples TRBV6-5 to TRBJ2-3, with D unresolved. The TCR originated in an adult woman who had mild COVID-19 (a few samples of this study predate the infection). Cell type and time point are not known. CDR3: CASSWGTVWADTQYF. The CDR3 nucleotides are TGTGCCAGCAGCTGGGGTACGGTCTGGGCAGATACGCAGTATTTT.